This TCR beta chain was sequenced during a study of T cells in Graves' hyperthyroidism and ophthalmopathy. Study at large: Peripheral blood was collected at initial diagnosis, before any treatment. Study conclusions and caveats: With a median lead of roughly 6.2 months before onset, the model predicted ophthalmopathy.

Trimming stripped 2 bases from V and 0 bases from J, with 5 bases between. The CDR3 covers 15 residues. Germline values: CDR1 MNHNY, CDR2 SVGAGI (reference sequence). Amplified regions were TCR beta CDR3 sequences from RNA transcripts. HTBI primers were used for first-round RT-PCR of the TCR CDR3. TCRdb recomputed calls from the multiplex PCR reads with MiXCR, one row per CDR3 protein. The table shows over 400,000 distinct CDR3 sequences, with 14% to 15% occurring only once. Note on this clonotype: The antigen remains undetermined.

The chain is built from TRBV6-6 and TRBJ2-6; D is unresolved. Sequencing was done on a sample of blood. This TCR came from a man younger than 35 with Graves' ophthalmopathy. The CDR3 nucleotides are TGTGCCAGCAGTTACGGTGTCTCTGGGGCCAACGTCCTGACTTTC. It is translated as CASSYGVSGANVLTF.